Listed below are T cell receptor beta chains from one sample, sequenced in a study of T-cell reconstitution after alpha-beta-depleted transplantation in children. TCRdb re-called the PCR reads with MiXCR, one entry per CDR3 protein. In the table there are a few hundred thousand distinct CDR3 sequences, 13% of which are singletons. The source was PBMCs, mostly from graft donor cells, collected 360 days after TCRalphabeta/CD19-depleted stem cell transplant. The receptors were gathered from a male patient between 10 and 17 years old who had a stem cell transplant for acute myeloid leukemia, so the T cells may come from the graft donor. Each CDR3 is given with its conserved first and last residue. A D gene is named only where the DNA matches it firmly. Not every row has a clone size; where given, it reads once, few, many or a size class.

d_gene	abundance	v_gene	j_gene	CDR3aa	CDR3nt
.	many	TRBV15	TRBJ2-3	CATSRESTDTQYF	TGTGCCACCAGCAGAGAGAGTACGGATACGCAGTATTTT
.	many	TRBV21-1	TRBJ2-5	CASSNRAGQQETQYF	TGTGCCAGCAGCAACCGTGCGGGACAACAAGAGACCCAGTACTTC
.	few	TRBV11-2	TRBJ2-3	CASSELSSDTQYF	TGTGCCAGCAGCGAACTCAGCTCAGATACGCAGTATTTT
.	.	TRBV27	TRBJ2-1	CASSTGHEQFF	TGTGCCAGCAGTACTGGCCATGAGCAGTTCTTC
.	.	TRBV7-2	TRBJ2-1	CASSLSTGWGTPLYEQFF	TGTGCCAGCAGCTTATCGACCGGGTGGGGGACACCCCTCTATGAGCAGTTCTTC
.	few	TRBV2	TRBJ2-2	CASRKTGSTGELFF	TGTGCCAGCAGGAAAACAGGGAGCACCGGGGAGCTGTTTTTT
TRBD1	.	TRBV15	TRBJ2-7	CATSRDLVSGGREQYF	TGTGCCACCAGCAGAGATCTGGTGTCAGGGGGACGCGAGCAGTACTTC
.	few	TRBV7-3	TRBJ2-3	CASSLGGGLGTDTQYF	TGTGCCAGCAGTCTAGGGGGGGGTCTGGGCACAGATACGCAGTATTTT
TRBD1	many	TRBV7-8	TRBJ2-1	CASSSDRENEQFF	TGTGCCAGCAGCTCGGACAGGGAGAATGAGCAGTTCTTC
.	many	TRBV5-1	TRBJ2-6	CATSGFQGSGANVLTF	TGCGCCACCTCAGGTTTCCAAGGCTCTGGGGCCAACGTCCTGACTTTC